Shown below are 17 T cell receptor beta chains from a single sample sequenced in a study of early T cells in non-severe SARS-CoV-2 infection. Each CDR3 protein is one row after TCRdb ran MiXCR on the 5' RACE reads. This table holds about 23,000 distinct CDR3 sequences, roughly 5.3% found once. Sequences were obtained from whole blood. The receptors were gathered from an adult who was a healthcare worker with PCR-confirmed SARS-CoV-2 infection or an uninfected control (not recorded which).

This clonotype has ten or more counts. J is TRBJ2-5 and V is TRBV24-1; possible D gene TRBD1, 5 bases. CDR1 is KGHDR, CDR2 SFDVKD, per germline. Trimming took off 9 bases at V and 4 bases at J, with 20 bases between the two ends. The CDR3 covers 15 residues. The CDR3 DNA follows: TGTGCCACCGGGGCGGTCGTCAGGGCCCGAGAGACCCAGTACTTC. Translating gives CATGAVVRARETQYF.

A few counts support this clonotype. The V and J genes are TRBV6-2 or TRBV6-3 and TRBJ2-2; possibly TRBD2 for D (6 bases). The CDR3 spans 15 residues. The V end lost 2 bases, the J end lost 3 bases, and 10 bases lay between the germline ends. Germline CDR1 MNHEY, CDR2 SVGEGT. This CDR3 reads CASSYAGTHTGELFF. The CDR3 DNA follows: TGTGCCAGCAGTTACGCGGGAACCCACACCGGGGAGCTGTTTTTT.

This clonotype was counted only a few times. This chain uses TRBV7-6 with TRBJ2-1, with D possibly being TRBD2 (5 bases). Trimming removed 6 bases at V and 1 base at J, with 13 bases between. The germline V gene encodes CDR1 SGHVS and CDR2 FNYEAQ. CDR3 length: 15 residues. This CDR3 is CASSKETISYNEQFF. The CDR3 DNA reads as TGTGCCAGCAGTAAAGAGACTATATCCTACAATGAGCAGTTCTTC.

This clonotype occurred a few times. The chain carries TRBV11-2 and TRBJ2-3, with D possibly being TRBD2 (6 bases). V gave up 5 bases and J gave up 0 bases, with 9 bases separating them. The CDR3 is made up of 14 amino acids. CDR1 SGHAT and CDR2 FQNNGV come from the germline V gene. Here the CDR3 reads CASSTGGSTDTQYF. CDR3 sequence (DNA): TGTGCCAGCAGCACCGGGGGTAGCACAGATACGCAGTATTTT.

The chain links TRBV6-4 to TRBJ2-1, with 9 nucleotides matching TRBD2. The V segment lost 2 bases and the J segment 4 bases; nucleotides outside the gene matches: 0. This CDR3 contains 14 residues. Germline V CDR1 and CDR2: MRHNA, SNTAGT. CDR3 nucleotide sequence: TGTGCCAGCAGTGACGCGGGAGGGTACAATGAGCAGTTCTTC. It codes for CASSDAGGYNEQFF.

The chain carries TRBV29-1 and TRBJ2-2; tentatively, D is TRBD1 (6 bases). V was cut by 2 bases and J by 9 bases, with 7 bases left in between. CDR3 length: 11 amino acids. Germline-derived CDR1 and CDR2 are SQVTM and ANQGSEA. Written as DNA, the CDR3 is TGCAGCGTTGAATGGGACAGGGAGCTGTTTTTT. Protein product: CSVEWDRELFF.

This clonotype was counted only a few times. The chain employs TRBV7-2 and TRBJ2-3, with 9 bases identical to TRBD2. This CDR3 is 15 amino acids long. Unmatched junction bases numbered 7, after V lost 7 bases and J lost 2 bases. The germline V gene encodes CDR1 SGHTA and CDR2 FQGNSA. The CDR3 is CASKLAGVVTDTQYF. The CDR3 nucleotides read TGTGCCAGCAAATTAGCGGGAGTGGTCACAGATACGCAGTATTTT.

This clonotype was counted ten times or more. The V gene is TRBV10-3, the J gene TRBJ2-6, with TRBD1 identical over 11 bases. This CDR3 is built from 16 residues. Germline V gene data show CDR1 as ENHRY and CDR2 as SYGVKD. V was clipped by 6 bases and J by 0 bases; unmatched bases: 1. This CDR3 reads CAISGTGGSGANVLTF. The CDR3 DNA reads TGTGCCATCAGCGGGACAGGGGGCTCTGGGGCCAACGTCCTGACTTTC.

The sample holds many counts of this clonotype. This chain's CDR3 is CASSQEREGRLNSEQFF. The CDR3 DNA reads as TGCGCCAGCAGCCAAGAACGGGAGGGCCGTCTTAACAGTGAGCAGTTCTTC. The chain couples TRBV4-3 to TRBJ2-1; 8 bases are shared with TRBD2. V gave up 0 bases and J gave up 9 bases; unmatched junction bases: 13. This CDR3 region has 17 residues. Germline-derived CDR1 and CDR2 are LGHNA and YSLEER.

This clonotype was picked up many times. The chain is built from TRBV20-1 and TRBJ2-5; D uncertain. V dropped 6 bases and J dropped 1 base, with 12 bases sitting between them. CDR3 length: 13 residues. Germline CDR1 is DFQATT and CDR2 is SNEGSKA (reference sequence). CDR3: CSAPGRPQETQYF. Here the CDR3 DNA reads TGCAGTGCCCCGGGCAGGCCCCAAGAGACCCAGTACTTC.

This clonotype was recorded many times. V usage is TRBV6-4 and J usage is TRBJ2-3; no clear D. Deletions cut 0 bases from V and 3 bases from J, with 13 bases between. This CDR3 contains 16 residues. Germline V CDR1 and CDR2: MRHNA, SNTAGT. The CDR3 sequence: CASSDSMASVTDTQYF. The CDR3 DNA reads TGTGCCAGCAGTGACTCAATGGCGTCCGTAACAGATACGCAGTATTTT.

This clonotype was observed at least ten times. V usage is TRBV2 and J usage is TRBJ1-1, with 9 bases identical to TRBD1. Germline V lookup: CDR1 SNHLY, CDR2 FYNNEI. V lost 10 bases, J lost 5 bases, and 5 bases stayed unmatched. The length of the CDR3 is 12 residues. The CDR3 spells CATTGGWTEAFF. CDR3 sequence (DNA): TGTGCCACCACAGGGGGCTGGACTGAAGCTTTCTTT.

This clonotype came up a few times. This chain connects TRBV7-9 to TRBJ2-7; 11 bases align to TRBD2. After removal of 3 bases from V and 2 bases from J, the junction contained 6 bases not matched to a gene. The CDR3 is 16 residues long. Germline CDR1 is SEHNR and CDR2 is FQNEAQ (reference sequence). As DNA, the CDR3 is TGTGCCAGCAGCTTGCTCGGGACTAGCGGCACCTACGAGCAGTACTTC. As protein: CASSLLGTSGTYEQYF.

This clonotype has at least ten counts. The chain links TRBV19 to TRBJ2-5, with D possibly called TRBD1 or TRBD2 (5 bases each). Trimming took off 8 bases at V and 4 bases at J, with 17 bases between the two ends. Germline CDR1 is LNHDA and CDR2 is SQIVND (reference sequence). The CDR3 has 14 residues. The CDR3 region is CASRPIDSGETQYF. CDR3 coding DNA: TGTGCCAGTCGACCAATCGACAGCGGAGAGACCCAGTACTTC.

This clonotype is labeled as large. The V and J genes are TRBV7-9 and TRBJ2-1; 7 bases map to TRBD2. Germline CDR1 and CDR2: SEHNR and FQNEAQ (reference sequence). Trimming took 4 bases from V and 5 from J; bases not matched to a gene: 8. The CDR3 covers 15 residues. CDR3: CASSSPGLKNNEQFF. CDR3 DNA: TGTGCCAGCAGCTCCCCGGGACTAAAGAACAATGAGCAGTTCTTC.

The rearrangement uses TRBV20-1 and TRBJ1-1, with TRBD1 as a possible D gene (5 bases). From germline, CDR1 is DFQATT and CDR2 SNEGSKA (reference sequence). V was clipped by 6 bases and J by 1 base, with 12 bases between them. The CDR3 extends over 13 amino acids. CDR3 in DNA: TGCAGTGCCGTTGGGACGGCGAACACTGAAGCTTTCTTT. It specifies CSAVGTANTEAFF.

This clonotype was seen repeatedly, ten times or more. The chain combines TRBV9 with TRBJ2-7; D unclear. CDR3 length: 14 amino acids. Trimming left V 0 bases short and J 3 bases short, with 10 bases between. Per the germline V gene, CDR1 is SGDLS and CDR2 is YYNGEE. In DNA form, the CDR3 reads TGTGCCAGCAGCGTAGCGCAAGAGAACTACGAGCAGTACTTC. Protein sequence: CASSVAQENYEQYF.